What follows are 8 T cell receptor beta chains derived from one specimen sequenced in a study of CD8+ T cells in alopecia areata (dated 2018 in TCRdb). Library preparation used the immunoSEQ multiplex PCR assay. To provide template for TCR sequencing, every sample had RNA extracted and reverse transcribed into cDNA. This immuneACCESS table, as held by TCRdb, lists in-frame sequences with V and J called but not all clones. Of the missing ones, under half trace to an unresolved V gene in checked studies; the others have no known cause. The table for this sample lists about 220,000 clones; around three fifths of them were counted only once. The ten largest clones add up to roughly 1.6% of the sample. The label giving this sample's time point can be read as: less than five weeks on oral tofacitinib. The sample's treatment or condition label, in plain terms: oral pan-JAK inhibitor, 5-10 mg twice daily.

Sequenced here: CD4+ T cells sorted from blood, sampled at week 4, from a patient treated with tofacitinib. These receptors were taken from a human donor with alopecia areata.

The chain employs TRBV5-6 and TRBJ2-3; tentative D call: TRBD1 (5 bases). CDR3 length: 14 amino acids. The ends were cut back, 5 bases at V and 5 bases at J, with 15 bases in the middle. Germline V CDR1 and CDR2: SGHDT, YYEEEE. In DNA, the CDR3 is TGTGCCAGCAGTTCTGGGGCGGCTTTAGATACGCAGTATTTT. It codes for CASSSGAALDTQYF.

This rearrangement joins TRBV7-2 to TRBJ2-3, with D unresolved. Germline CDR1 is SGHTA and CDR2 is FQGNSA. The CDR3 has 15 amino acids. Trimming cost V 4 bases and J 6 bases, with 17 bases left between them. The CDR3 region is CASSSRTQEVDTQYF. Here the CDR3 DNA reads TGTGCCAGCAGCTCGCGGACCCAAGAGGTGGATACGCAGTATTTT.

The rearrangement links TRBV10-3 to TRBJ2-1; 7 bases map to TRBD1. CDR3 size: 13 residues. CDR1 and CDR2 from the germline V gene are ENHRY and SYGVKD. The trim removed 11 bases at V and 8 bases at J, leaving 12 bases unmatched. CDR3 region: CASGQAGVDEQFF. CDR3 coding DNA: TGTGCCTCCGGACAGGCCGGTGTCGATGAGCAGTTCTTC.

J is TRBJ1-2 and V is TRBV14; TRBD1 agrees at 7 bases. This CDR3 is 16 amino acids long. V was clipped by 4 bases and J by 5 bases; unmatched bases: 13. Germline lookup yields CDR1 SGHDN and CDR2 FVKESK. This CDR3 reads CASSRQQGTFGYGYTF. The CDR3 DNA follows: TGTGCCAGCAGCCGGCAACAGGGGACCTTTGGGTATGGCTACACCTTC. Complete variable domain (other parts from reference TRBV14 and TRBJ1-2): EAGVTQFPSHSVIEKGQTVTLRCDPISGHDNLYWYRRVMGKEIKFLLHFVKESKQDESGMPNNRFLAERTGGTYSTLKVQPAELEDSGVYFCASSRQQGTFGYGYTFGSGTRLTVV.

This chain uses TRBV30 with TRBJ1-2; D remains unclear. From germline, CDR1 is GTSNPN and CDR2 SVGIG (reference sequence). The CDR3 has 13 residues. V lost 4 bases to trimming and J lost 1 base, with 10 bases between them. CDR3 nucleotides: TGTGCCTGGAAGTCGGACTTTAACTATGGCTACACCTTC. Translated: CAWKSDFNYGYTF.

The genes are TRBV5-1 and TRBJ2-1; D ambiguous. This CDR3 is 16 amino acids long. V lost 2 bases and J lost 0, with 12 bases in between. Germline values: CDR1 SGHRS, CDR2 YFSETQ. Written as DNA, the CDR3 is TGCGCCAGCAGCTTCCGAGACGGAAGCTCCTACAATGAGCAGTTCTTC. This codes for CASSFRDGSSYNEQFF.

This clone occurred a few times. CDR3 nucleotides: TGCAGCGCACCAGCACAGGGAGGTCAATACTACGAGCAGTACTTC. This codes for CSAPAQGGQYYEQYF. The chain is built from TRBV29-1 and TRBJ2-7; D possibly matches TRBD1 or TRBD2 (6 bases each). Germline assignment: CDR1 SQVTM and CDR2 ANQGSEA. The CDR3 is 15 residues long. V was clipped by 7 bases and J by 3 bases, with 22 bases between them.

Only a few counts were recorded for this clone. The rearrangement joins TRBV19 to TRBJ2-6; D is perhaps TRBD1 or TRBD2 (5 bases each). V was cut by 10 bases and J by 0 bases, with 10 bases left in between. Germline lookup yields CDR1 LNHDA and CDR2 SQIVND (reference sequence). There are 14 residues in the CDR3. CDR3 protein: CATRAGSGANVLTF. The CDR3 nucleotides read TGTGCCACCAGGGCGGGCTCTGGGGCCAACGTCCTGACTTTC.